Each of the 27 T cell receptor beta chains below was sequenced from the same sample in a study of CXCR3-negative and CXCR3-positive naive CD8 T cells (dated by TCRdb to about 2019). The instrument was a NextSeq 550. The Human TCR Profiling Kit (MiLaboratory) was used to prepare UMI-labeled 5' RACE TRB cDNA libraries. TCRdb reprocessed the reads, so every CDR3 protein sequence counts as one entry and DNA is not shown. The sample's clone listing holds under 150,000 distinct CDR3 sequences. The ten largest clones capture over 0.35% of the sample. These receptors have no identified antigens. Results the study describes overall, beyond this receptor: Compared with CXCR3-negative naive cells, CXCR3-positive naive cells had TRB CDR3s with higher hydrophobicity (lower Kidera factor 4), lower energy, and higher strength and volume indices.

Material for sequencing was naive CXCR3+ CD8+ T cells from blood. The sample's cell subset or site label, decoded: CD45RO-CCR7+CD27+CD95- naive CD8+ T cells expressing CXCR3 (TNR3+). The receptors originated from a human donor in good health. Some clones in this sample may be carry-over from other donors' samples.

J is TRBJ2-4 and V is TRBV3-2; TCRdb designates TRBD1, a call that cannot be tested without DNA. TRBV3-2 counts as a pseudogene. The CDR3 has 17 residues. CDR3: CASSHGRGLRAKNIQYF.

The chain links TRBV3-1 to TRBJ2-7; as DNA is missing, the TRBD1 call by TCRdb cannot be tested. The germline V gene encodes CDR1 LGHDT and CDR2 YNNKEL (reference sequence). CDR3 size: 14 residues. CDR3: CASSPDGGNYEQYF.

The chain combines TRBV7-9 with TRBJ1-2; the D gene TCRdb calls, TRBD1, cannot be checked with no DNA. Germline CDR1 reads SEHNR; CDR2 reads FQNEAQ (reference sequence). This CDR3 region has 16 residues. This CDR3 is CASSPRGGTALYGYTF.

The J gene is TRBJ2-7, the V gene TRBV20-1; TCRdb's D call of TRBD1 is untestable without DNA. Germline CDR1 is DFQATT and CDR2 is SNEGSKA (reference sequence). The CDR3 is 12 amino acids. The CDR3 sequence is CSARVGGYEQYF.

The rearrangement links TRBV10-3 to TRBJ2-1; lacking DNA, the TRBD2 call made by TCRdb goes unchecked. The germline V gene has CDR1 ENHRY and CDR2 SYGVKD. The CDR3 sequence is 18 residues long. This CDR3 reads CAISEGGLGQDSYNEQFF.

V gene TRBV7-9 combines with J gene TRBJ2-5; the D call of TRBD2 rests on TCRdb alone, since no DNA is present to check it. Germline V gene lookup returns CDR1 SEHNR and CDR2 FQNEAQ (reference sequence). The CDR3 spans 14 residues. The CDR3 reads CASSPGLAEGTQYF.

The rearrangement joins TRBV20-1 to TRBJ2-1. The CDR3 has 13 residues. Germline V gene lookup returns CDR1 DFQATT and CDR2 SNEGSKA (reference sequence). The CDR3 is CSNEVFPYNEQFF.

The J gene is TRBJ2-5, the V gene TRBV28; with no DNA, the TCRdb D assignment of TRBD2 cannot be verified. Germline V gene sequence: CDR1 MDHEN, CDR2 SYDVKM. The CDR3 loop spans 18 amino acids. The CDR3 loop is CASSFPTSGSTNQETQYF.

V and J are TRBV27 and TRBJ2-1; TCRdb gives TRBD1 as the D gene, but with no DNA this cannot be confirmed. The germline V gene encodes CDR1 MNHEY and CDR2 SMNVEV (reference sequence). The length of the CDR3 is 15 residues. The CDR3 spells CASSLGDRPYNEQFF.

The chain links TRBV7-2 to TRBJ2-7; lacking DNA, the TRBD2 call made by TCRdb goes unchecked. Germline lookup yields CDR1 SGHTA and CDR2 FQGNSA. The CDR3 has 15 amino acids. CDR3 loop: CASSTTSAATYEQYF. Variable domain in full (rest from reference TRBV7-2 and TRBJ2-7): GAGVSQSPSNKVTEKGKDVELRCDPISGHTALYWYRQSLGQGLEFLIYFQGNSAPDKSGLPSDRFSAERTGGSVSTLTIQRTQQEDSAVYLCASSTTSAATYEQYFGPGTRLTVT.

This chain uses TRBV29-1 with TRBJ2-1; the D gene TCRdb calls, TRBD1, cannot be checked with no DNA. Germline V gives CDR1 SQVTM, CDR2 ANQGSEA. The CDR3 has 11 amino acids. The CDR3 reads CSVETGPEQFF.

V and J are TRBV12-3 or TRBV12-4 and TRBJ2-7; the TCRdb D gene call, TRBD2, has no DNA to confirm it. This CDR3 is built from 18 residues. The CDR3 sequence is CASSFTGGGAPKGHEQYF.

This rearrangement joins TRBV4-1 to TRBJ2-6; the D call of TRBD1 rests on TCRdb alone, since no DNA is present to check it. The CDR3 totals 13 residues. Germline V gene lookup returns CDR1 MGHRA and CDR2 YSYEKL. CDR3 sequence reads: CASRGAGANVLTF.

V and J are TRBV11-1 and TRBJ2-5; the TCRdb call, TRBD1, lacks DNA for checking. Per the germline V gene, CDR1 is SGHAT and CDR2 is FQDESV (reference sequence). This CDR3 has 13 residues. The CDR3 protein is CASTTGQREAQYF.

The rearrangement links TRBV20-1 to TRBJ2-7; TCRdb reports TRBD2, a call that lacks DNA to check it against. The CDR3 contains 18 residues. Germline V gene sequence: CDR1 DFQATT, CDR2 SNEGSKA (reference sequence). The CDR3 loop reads CSARDGLASVRGPYEQYF.

The CDR3 loop is CASSDPGRIYEQYF. The V and J genes are TRBV6-2 or TRBV6-3 and TRBJ2-7; TCRdb proposes TRBD1, but this gene call is untestable without DNA. Germline V gives CDR1 MNHEY, CDR2 SVGEGT. The CDR3 loop spans 14 amino acids.

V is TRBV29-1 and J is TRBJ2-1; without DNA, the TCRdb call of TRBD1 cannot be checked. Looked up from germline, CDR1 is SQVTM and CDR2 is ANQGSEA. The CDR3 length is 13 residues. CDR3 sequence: CSVSGPLYNEQFF.

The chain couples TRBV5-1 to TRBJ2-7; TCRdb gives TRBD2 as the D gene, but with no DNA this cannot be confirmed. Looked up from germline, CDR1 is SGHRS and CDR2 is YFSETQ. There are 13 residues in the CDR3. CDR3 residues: CASKASGSYEQYF.

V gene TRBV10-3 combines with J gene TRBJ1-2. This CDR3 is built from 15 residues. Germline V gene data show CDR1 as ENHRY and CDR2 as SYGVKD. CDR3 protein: CAISEDPRVSYGYTF.

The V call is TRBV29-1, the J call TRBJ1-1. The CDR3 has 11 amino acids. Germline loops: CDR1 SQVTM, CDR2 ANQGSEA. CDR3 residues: CSVDQGTEAFF.

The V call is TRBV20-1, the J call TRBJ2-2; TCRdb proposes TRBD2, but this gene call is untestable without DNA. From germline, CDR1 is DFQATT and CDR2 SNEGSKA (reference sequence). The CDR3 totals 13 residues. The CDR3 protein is CSARGLHTGELFF.

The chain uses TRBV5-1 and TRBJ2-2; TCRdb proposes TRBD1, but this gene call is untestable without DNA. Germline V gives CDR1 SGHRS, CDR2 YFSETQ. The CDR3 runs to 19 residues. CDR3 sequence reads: CASSLVGPGVGRDTGELFF.

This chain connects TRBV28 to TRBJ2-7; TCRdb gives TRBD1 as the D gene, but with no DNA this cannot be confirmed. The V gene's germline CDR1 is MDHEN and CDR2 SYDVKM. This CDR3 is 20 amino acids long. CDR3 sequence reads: CASRPDPGAPSSLRAYEQYF.

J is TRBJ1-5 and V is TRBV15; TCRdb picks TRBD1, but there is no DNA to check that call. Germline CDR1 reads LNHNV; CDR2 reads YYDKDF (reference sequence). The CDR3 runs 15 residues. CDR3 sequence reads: CATSRAGVLNQPQHF.

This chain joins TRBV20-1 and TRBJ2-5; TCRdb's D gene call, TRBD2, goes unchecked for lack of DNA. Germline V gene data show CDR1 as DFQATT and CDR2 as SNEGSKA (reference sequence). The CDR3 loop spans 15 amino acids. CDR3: CSARAGLAESETQYF.

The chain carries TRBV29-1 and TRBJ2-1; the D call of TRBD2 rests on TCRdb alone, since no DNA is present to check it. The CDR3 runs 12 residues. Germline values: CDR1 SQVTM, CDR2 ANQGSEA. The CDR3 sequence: CSVAGGLGEQFF.

CDR3 protein: CASSLIQGRRPNEQFF. The chain is built from TRBV7-9 and TRBJ2-1. Germline V gene data show CDR1 as SEHNR and CDR2 as FQNEAQ (reference sequence). The CDR3 covers 16 residues.